Listed here are 21 T cell receptor beta chains from one sample, sequenced in a study of T cells expressing NK-cell markers (dated by TCRdb to 2018 to 2021). The protocol used for the library was 5' RACE. Instrument used: Illumina HiSeq 2000. Reprocessed by TCRdb, the reads give a single entry per CDR3 protein sequence, without DNA. The data table for this sample lists about 15,000 distinct CDR3 sequences. 50% to 60% of the sample belongs to the ten largest clones. Material for sequencing was blood T cells: a sorted CD56 or NKG2C T cell subset, CD4+ or CD8+ T cells, or bulk PBMC T cells (not recorded which). These receptors were obtained from a man aged 18 to 69 in good health.

This chain links TRBV5-1 with TRBJ2-1; the D call of TRBD1 rests on TCRdb alone, since no DNA is present to check it. The CDR3 totals 16 residues. Looked up from germline, CDR1 is SGHRS and CDR2 is YFSETQ. The CDR3 spells CASSSFRDRVYNEQFF.

This chain connects TRBV7-7 to TRBJ2-3; TCRdb designates TRBD2, a call that cannot be tested without DNA. The germline gives CDR1 SSHAT, CDR2 FNYEAQ (reference sequence). CDR3 size: 13 residues. The CDR3 reads CAISQTRSDTQYF.

This chain uses TRBV21-1 with TRBJ1-5. TRBV21-1 is annotated as a pseudogene. The CDR3 has 12 residues. CDR3 residues: CASSKGSQPQHF.

This chain joins TRBV12-3 or TRBV12-4 and TRBJ2-6. This CDR3 contains 15 residues. CDR3 loop: CASSFRGSGANVLTF.

The chain links TRBV11-1 to TRBJ2-1; TCRdb gives TRBD2 as the D gene, but with no DNA this cannot be confirmed. The CDR3 is 18 residues long. CDR1 and CDR2 (germline): SGHAT, FQDESV (reference sequence). CDR3 sequence: CASSLIDRTSGVYNEQFF.

The chain is built from TRBV18 and TRBJ1-1; checking the TCRdb D call of TRBD1 is not possible without DNA. The CDR3 loop spans 16 amino acids. Germline V gives CDR1 KGHSH, CDR2 LQKENI. CDR3 in amino acids: CASSPLGQPGNTEAFF.

The chain uses TRBV12-3 or TRBV12-4 and TRBJ2-1; TCRdb selects TRBD1, and the lack of DNA leaves this call unchecked. This CDR3 is 13 amino acids long. This CDR3 is CASSSRQYNEQFF.

V and J are TRBV12-3 or TRBV12-4 and TRBJ1-6; TCRdb returns TRBD1, unconfirmable since there is no DNA. The CDR3 covers 15 residues. The CDR3 spells CASRTGTGAYSPLHF.

The chain links TRBV7-2 to TRBJ2-5; the D call of TRBD1 rests on TCRdb alone, since no DNA is present to check it. The germline CDR1 and CDR2 sequences are SGHTA and FQGNSA. The CDR3 covers 17 residues. This chain's CDR3 is CASSSLGGSTPQETQYF.

The chain carries TRBV5-1 and TRBJ2-4; TCRdb calls TRBD1, which cannot be checked without DNA. The length of the CDR3 is 15 residues. Looked up from germline, CDR1 is SGHRS and CDR2 is YFSETQ. The CDR3 sequence is CASSWSLGTKNIQYF.

This chain links TRBV12-3 or TRBV12-4 with TRBJ1-6. This CDR3 has 14 amino acids. The chain's CDR3 is CASSWSSYNSPLHF.

The chain is built from TRBV20-1 and TRBJ2-3; no DNA is available, so the TRBD2 call from TCRdb remains unchecked. CDR1 DFQATT and CDR2 SNEGSKA come from the germline V gene (reference sequence). The CDR3 has 19 amino acids. CDR3 loop: CSARDVLLAGNPSTDTQYF.

The chain uses TRBV12-3 or TRBV12-4 and TRBJ1-5. The CDR3 covers 14 residues. The CDR3 sequence: CASSFAPTNQPQHF.

This chain links TRBV5-5 with TRBJ2-5; TCRdb outputs TRBD1, but without DNA this stays unchecked. Per germline, CDR1 SGHKS and CDR2 YYEKEE (reference sequence). CDR3 length equals 15 residues. CDR3 amino acids: CASSLAGTVQETQYF. The full variable domain, its missing parts supplied by reference TRBV5-5 and TRBJ2-5, is DAGVTQSPTHLIKTRGQQVTLRCSPISGHKSVSWYQQVLGQGPQFIFQYYEKEERGRGNFPDRFSARQFPNYSSELNVNALLLGDSALYLCASSLAGTVQETQYFGPGTRLLVL.

The V gene is TRBV27, the J gene TRBJ2-5. The V gene's germline CDR1 is MNHEY and CDR2 SMNVEV (reference sequence). The CDR3 runs 12 residues. CDR3: CASRVGTKTQYF.

The V call is TRBV12-3 or TRBV12-4, the J call TRBJ2-7. This CDR3 comprises 13 residues. CDR3 sequence: CASSLAGVNEQYF.

CDR3 sequence reads: CASSELGSVDEQFF. The genes are TRBV6-1 and TRBJ2-1; TCRdb returns TRBD2, unconfirmable since there is no DNA. The CDR3 totals 14 residues. Looked up from germline, CDR1 is MNHNS and CDR2 is SASEGT.

The chain uses TRBV5-5 and TRBJ2-7; TCRdb designates TRBD1, a call that cannot be tested without DNA. CDR1 and CDR2 (germline): SGHKS, YYEKEE (reference sequence). CDR3 length equals 14 residues. The CDR3 sequence: CASSWAQQGYEQYF.

The rearrangement uses TRBV9 and TRBJ2-3. The CDR3 contains 14 residues. The germline gives CDR1 SGDLS, CDR2 YYNGEE. CDR3: CASSASPLGDTQYF.

V gene TRBV7-2 combines with J gene TRBJ2-5. This CDR3 contains 13 residues. From germline, CDR1 is SGHTA and CDR2 FQGNSA. The CDR3 reads CASSWVDQETQYF.

The chain links TRBV5-1 to TRBJ2-5; TCRdb selects TRBD2, and the lack of DNA leaves this call unchecked. Germline V gene lookup returns CDR1 SGHRS and CDR2 YFSETQ. The CDR3 runs 15 residues. CDR3 loop: CASSLSTSGEETQYF.